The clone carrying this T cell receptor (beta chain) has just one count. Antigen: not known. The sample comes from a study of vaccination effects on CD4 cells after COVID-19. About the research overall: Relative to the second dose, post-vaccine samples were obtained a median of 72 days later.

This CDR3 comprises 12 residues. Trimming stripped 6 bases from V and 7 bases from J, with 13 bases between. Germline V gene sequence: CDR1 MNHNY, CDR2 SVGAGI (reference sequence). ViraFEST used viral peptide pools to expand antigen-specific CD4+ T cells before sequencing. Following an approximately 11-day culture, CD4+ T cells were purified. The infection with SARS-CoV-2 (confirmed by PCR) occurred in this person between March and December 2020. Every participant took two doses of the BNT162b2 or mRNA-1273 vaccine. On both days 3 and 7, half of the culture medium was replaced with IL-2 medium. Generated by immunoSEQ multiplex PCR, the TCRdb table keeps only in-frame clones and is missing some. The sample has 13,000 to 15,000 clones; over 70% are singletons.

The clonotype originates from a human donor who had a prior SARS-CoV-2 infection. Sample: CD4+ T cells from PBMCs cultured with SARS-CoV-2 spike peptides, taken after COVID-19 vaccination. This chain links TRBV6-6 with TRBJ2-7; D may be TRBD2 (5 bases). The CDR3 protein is CASRPAGGEQYF. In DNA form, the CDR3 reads TGTGCCAGCAGACCGGCGGGTGGGGAGCAGTACTTC.